The rows below give T cell receptor beta chains drawn from one sample of a study of shared clonotypes between healthy human individuals. Sequencing used immunoSEQ multiplex PCR; TCRdb keeps in-frame clones, though not all of them. The sample lists some 350,000 clones, around two thirds occurring once. The material sequenced was memory CD4+ T cells sorted from blood. These receptors all stem from a man between 25 and 39 years old in good health. Each CDR3 is given with its conserved first and last residue. A D gene is named only where the DNA matches it firmly. Rows give clone size only sometimes, using once, few, many, or a class for an expanded clone.

J: TRBJ1-1; D: .; size: .; V: TRBV28; DNA: TGTGCCAGCGGACGGGGTAGCACTGAAGCTTTCTTT; CDR3: CASGRGSTEAFF
J: TRBJ2-3; D: .; size: few; V: TRBV10-3; DNA: TGTGCCATCACCGATCCTCACGGGAGCACAGATACGCAGTATTTT; CDR3: CAITDPHGSTDTQYF
J: TRBJ2-5; D: TRBD2; size: .; V: TRBV5-6; DNA: TGTGCCAGCAGTTCCGGACTAGCGGGACGGGGAGAGACCCAGTACTTC; CDR3: CASSSGLAGRGETQYF
J: TRBJ1-4; D: .; size: .; V: TRBV5-4; DNA: TGTGCCAGCAGTAACAGTCCTAATGAAAAACTGTTTTTT; CDR3: CASSNSPNEKLFF
J: TRBJ1-5; D: .; size: .; V: TRBV9; DNA: TGTGCCAGCAGCCTTGATGGGGGGGACGATCAGCCCCAGCATTTT; CDR3: CASSLDGGDDQPQHF
J: TRBJ2-5; D: .; size: .; V: TRBV5-6; DNA: TGTGCCAGCAGCTCCGCCAGGGGGGGAGAGACCCAGTACTTC; CDR3: CASSSARGGETQYF
J: TRBJ2-7; D: TRBD2; size: .; V: TRBV7-2; DNA: TGTGCCAGCAGCTTAGGGGCGGGAGACCTCTCCTACGAGCAGTACTTC; CDR3: CASSLGAGDLSYEQYF
J: TRBJ1-2; D: .; size: .; V: TRBV29-1; DNA: TGCAGCGTTGAACAGGCGGGCTACACCTTC; CDR3: CSVEQAGYTF
J: TRBJ2-7; D: .; size: .; V: TRBV2; DNA: TGTGCCAGCAGGGGGGAAACCTACGAGCAGTACTTC; CDR3: CASRGETYEQYF
J: TRBJ2-2; D: .; size: .; V: TRBV11-2; DNA: TGTGCCAGCAGCTTATTCGGGACCGGGGAGCTGTTTTTT; CDR3: CASSLFGTGELFF
J: TRBJ1-5; D: .; size: .; V: TRBV5-1; DNA: TGCGCCAGCAGGCGGGACCCCCGGCCGGGGCCCCAGCATTTT; CDR3: CASRRDPRPGPQHF
J: TRBJ2-1; D: .; size: .; V: TRBV5-6; DNA: TGTGCCAGCAGCCCTGTGGGGGCCAATGAGCAGTTCTTC; CDR3: CASSPVGANEQFF
J: TRBJ2-3; D: .; size: .; V: TRBV5-1; DNA: TGCGCCAGCAGCTTGGGGGTGGGGAGCCGCACAGATACGCAGTATTTT; CDR3: CASSLGVGSRTDTQYF
J: TRBJ2-1; D: .; size: .; V: TRBV4-2; DNA: TGTGCCAGCAGCCAAGAGAAAAGGCGGCCGCAGTTCTTC; CDR3: CASSQEKRRPQFF
J: TRBJ2-2; D: .; size: .; V: TRBV5-1; DNA: TGCGCCAGCAGCTTGGCCCAGGGATCCACCGGGGAGCTGTTTTTT; CDR3: CASSLAQGSTGELFF
J: TRBJ2-7; D: .; size: .; V: TRBV10-3; DNA: TGTGCCATCAGTGACAGGAGTAACGGGATCTACGAGCAGTACTTC; CDR3: CAISDRSNGIYEQYF
J: TRBJ2-1; D: .; size: once; V: TRBV7-8; DNA: TGTGCCAGCAGCTTAATAGGGGGCTACAATGAGCAGTTCTTC; CDR3: CASSLIGGYNEQFF